This section outlines one T cell receptor (beta chain) sequence together with its context. This sample was included in a study of blood T cell repertoires in COVID-19. At the level of the study: COVID-19 samples collected from the United States, Italy and Spain covered acute and convalescent phases. From T cells, B-cell-depleted T cells, or PBMCs came the material, which was cDNA or gDNA.

The repertoire was sequenced with immunoSEQ multiplex PCR; TCRdb's copy has only in-frame clones and lacks some. The repertoire holds 250,000 to 350,000 clones, about 88% seen once, with about 10% in the top ten. This CDR3 has 15 residues. CDR1 is MDHEN and CDR2 is SYDVKM in the germline V gene. The V gene end was trimmed by 6 bases and the J gene end by 5 bases; junction bases not matched to a gene: 12. Recruited during active infection, patients (from Seattle) were subsequently followed longitudinally. The sequencing input was peripheral blood. J is TRBJ1-2 and V is TRBV28, with 7 bases identical to TRBD1. This TCR derives from a woman in her twenties or thirties with COVID-19, enrolled during active disease. The CDR3 region has the DNA TGTGCCAGCAGCTCAACAGGGGACCCCGATTATGGCTACACCTTC. It translates to CASSSTGDPDYGYTF.